The sequence of this TCR beta chain was determined in a study of beta chain features in type 1 diabetes (dated 2018 in TCRdb). Study-level background: Mean age, gender distribution, total cell number and subset yield were not different between patients and healthy donors. A total of just under 110,000,000 sorted cells were examined across all samples, and RNA yield correlated strongly with the number of cells per subset. The study compared the TCRB repertoires of sorted circulating CD4+ T cell subsets in recently diagnosed type 1 diabetes patients with those in matched healthy donors. Whereas all 30 or so donors provided naive and central memory subsets, regulatory and stem cell-like memory subsets were isolated from just 8 patients and roughly 8 healthy donors. Here is what the overall study found, with its caveats: Because the HLA sub-analyses included only small numbers of individuals, any influence of HLA type on TCRB rearrangement was left unresolved. Sequencing cDNA rather than genomic DNA could over-represent highly expressing activated cells, although activation and CD3 levels did not differ between groups. Naive, central memory and regulatory TCRB repertoires appeared more similar among patients than among healthy donors. Fewer insertions and more nucleotide deletions at VDJ recombination sites were observed in patients with type 1 diabetes, implying thymic rearrangement abnormalities. Type 1 diabetes patients showed a moderate but significant shortening of TCRB CDR3 length in all four CD4+ subsets. PCR may preferentially amplify shorter templates, but because patient and control samples were amplified and corrected together, any resulting skew would affect both groups equally.

Each donor gave one peripheral blood draw, averaging around 120 mL, which was collected into heparinised tubes. A BD FACSAria II and a panel including CD45RO, CCR7, CD25, CD127, CD95 and CD27 were used to sort naive, central memory, regulatory and stem cell-like memory CD4+ T cells. A purity above 98% was achieved for all sorted populations. PBMCs were separated immediately by Lymphoprep density gradient centrifugation and were stained directly, without being cultured. To minimize batch effects, samples were stained and sorted in pairs, one healthy donor with one patient per experiment. This clone was observed at least ten times. This receptor's antigen is unknown. Base qualities are not provided; no much larger clone lies one nucleotide away. Trimming leaves V shorter by 4 bases and J shorter by 0 bases, with the junction holding 5 bases beyond the gene matches. According to the germline V gene (reference sequence), CDR1 reads MNHEY and CDR2 reads SMNVEV. The CDR3 contains 15 residues, cysteine and phenylalanine counted. Here the CDR3 DNA is all that survives: 45 bases in frame from base 1.

All of the isolated RNA was reverse transcribed with the High Capacity cDNA Reverse Transcription Kit, so expressed TCRB transcripts were sequenced. Deep immunoSEQ sequencing was applied to naive, central memory and regulatory T cell samples, giving an average of about 3.7 million total reads per sample. Sorted cells were lysed in RLT buffer, and RNA was extracted using DNase-treated RNeasy Micro or Mini kits according to cell number. To prevent cross-contamination, every cell subset was processed on its own, while patient and healthy donor samples were processed together. The immunoSEQ multiplex PCR was used to amplify TCRB sequences from cDNA, generating 87-bp fragments that spanned the CDR3 region. Sequencing of the amplicons was done on the Illumina HiSeq platform. Regarding the original processing steps: Synthetic template baselines were used to correct PCR bias computationally, reads within Hamming distance 2 were collapsed, and singletons that could not be merged were discarded. Reads were aligned against IMGT to assign V, D and J genes, CDR3 length and insertions or deletions at six rearrangement sites. Clonotype counts were normalized to sorted cell number within each subset before computing true diversity and Gini coefficients with the tcR R package. Repertoire sharing was quantified using the overlap coefficient calculated on TCRB nucleotide sequences. TCRdb's version of the immuneACCESS table is confined to in-frame rearrangements and falls short of the full clone set. An unresolved V gene accounts for under half of the shortfall where checked; the remainder is of unknown origin. That table supplies the V and J calls and clone size; D and trimming were determined from the DNA. The sample table contains some 220,000 clones; only one count was recorded for approximately 10% of them. Approximately 1.5% of the sample rests with the top ten.

The V gene is TRBV27 and the J gene is TRBJ2-7; TRBD2 agrees with 8 junctional bases. The sequenced sample consisted of central memory CD4+ T cells from blood. The sequence was collected from a man younger than 35 in good health. CDR3 reads: CASSSSGRFSYEQYF. The DNA sequence is TGTGCCAGCAGTTCCAGCGGGAGATTCTCCTACGAGCAGTACTTC.